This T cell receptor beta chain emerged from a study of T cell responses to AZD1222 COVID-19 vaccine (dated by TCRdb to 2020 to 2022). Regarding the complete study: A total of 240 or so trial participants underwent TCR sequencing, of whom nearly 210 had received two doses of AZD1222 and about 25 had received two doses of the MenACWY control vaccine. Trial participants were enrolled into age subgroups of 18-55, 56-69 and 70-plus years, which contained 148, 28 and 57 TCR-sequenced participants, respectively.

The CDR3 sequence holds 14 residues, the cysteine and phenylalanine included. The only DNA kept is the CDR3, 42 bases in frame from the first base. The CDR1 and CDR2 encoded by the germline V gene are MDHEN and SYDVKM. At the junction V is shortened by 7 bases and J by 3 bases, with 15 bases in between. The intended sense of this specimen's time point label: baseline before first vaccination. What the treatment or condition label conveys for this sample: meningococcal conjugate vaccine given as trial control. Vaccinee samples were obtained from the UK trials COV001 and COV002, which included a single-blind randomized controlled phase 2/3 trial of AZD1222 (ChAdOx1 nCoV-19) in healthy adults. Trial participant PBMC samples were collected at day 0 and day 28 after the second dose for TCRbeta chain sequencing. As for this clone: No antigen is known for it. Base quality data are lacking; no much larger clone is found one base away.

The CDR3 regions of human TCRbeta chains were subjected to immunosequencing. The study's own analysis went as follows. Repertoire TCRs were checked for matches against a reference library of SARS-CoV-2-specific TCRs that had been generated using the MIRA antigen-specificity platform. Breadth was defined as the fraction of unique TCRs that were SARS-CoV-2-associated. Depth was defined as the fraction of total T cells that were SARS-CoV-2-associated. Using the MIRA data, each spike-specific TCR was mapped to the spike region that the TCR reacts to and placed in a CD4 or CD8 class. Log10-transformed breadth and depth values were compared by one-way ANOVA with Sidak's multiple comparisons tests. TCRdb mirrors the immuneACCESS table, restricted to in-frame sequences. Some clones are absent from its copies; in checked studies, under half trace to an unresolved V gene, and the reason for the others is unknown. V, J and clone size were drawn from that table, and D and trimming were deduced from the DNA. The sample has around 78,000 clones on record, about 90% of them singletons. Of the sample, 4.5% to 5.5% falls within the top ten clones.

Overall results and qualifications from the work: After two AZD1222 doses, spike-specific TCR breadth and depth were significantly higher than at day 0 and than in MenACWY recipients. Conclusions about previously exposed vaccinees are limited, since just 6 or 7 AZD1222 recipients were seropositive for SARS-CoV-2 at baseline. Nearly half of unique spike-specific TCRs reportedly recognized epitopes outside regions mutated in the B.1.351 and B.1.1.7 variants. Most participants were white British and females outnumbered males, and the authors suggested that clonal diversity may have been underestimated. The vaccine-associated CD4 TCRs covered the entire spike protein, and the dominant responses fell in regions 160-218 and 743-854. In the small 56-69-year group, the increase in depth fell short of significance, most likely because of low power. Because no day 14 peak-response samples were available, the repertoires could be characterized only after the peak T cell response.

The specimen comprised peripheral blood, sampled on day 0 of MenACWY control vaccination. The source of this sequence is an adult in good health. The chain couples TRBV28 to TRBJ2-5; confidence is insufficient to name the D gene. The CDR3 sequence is CASTKIGSKETQYF. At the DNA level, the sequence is TGTGCCAGCACCAAAATCGGCTCTAAAGAGACCCAGTACTTC.